Shown below are 3 T cell receptor beta chains from a single sample sequenced in a study of shared clonotypes between healthy human individuals. This table comes from immunoSEQ multiplex PCR, and its TCRdb copy is limited to in-frame clones, with some not included. The data hold 2 million to 2.5 million clones, with 90% to 96% observed a single time. The sample comprised naive CD4+ T cells sorted from blood. Subset meaning: CD45RA+ positively selected. The receptors were sampled from a man between 18 and 29 years old in good health.

This chain connects TRBV29-1 to TRBJ2-7; D call uncertain. Germline CDR1 and CDR2: SQVTM and ANQGSEA. The CDR3 has 14 residues. The germline V and J ends were trimmed by 6 bases and 2 bases, with 17 bases remaining between them. Written as DNA, the CDR3 is TGCAGCGTCAAGGTTAAGACACTAACCTACGAGCAGTACTTC. This encodes CSVKVKTLTYEQYF.

The rearrangement links TRBV30 to TRBJ1-1; the D gene is possibly TRBD1 (6 bases). The length of the CDR3 is 12 residues. Germline V CDR1 and CDR2: GTSNPN, SVGIG (reference sequence). DNA of the CDR3: TGTGCTTTAGGGGGTTTTAGTACTGAAGCTTTCTTT. This encodes CALGGFSTEAFF.

CDR3: CASSQRTGDTGELFF. In DNA form, the CDR3 reads TGTGCCAGCAGCCAACGGACAGGGGACACCGGGGAGCTGTTTTTT. The V call is TRBV14, the J call TRBJ2-2; 9 positions match TRBD1. The CDR3 runs 15 residues. Trimming removed 2 bases from V and 3 bases from J; junction bases left unmatched: 1. Germline CDR1 SGHDN, CDR2 FVKESK.